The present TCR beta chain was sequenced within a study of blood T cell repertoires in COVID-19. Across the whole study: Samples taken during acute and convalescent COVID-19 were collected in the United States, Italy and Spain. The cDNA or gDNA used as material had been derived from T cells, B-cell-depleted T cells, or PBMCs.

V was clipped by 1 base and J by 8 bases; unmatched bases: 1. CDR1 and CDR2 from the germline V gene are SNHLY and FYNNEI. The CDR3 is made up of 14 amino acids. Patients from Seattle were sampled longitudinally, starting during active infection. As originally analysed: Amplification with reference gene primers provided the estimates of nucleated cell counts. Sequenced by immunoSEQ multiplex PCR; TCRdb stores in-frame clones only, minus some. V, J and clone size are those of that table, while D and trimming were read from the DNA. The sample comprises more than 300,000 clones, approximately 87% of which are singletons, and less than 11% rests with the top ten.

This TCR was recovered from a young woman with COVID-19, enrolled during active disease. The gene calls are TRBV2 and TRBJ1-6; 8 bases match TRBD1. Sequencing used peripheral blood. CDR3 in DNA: TGTGCCAGCAGTGAAGACAGGGGGGATTCACCCCTCCACTTT. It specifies CASSEDRGDSPLHF.